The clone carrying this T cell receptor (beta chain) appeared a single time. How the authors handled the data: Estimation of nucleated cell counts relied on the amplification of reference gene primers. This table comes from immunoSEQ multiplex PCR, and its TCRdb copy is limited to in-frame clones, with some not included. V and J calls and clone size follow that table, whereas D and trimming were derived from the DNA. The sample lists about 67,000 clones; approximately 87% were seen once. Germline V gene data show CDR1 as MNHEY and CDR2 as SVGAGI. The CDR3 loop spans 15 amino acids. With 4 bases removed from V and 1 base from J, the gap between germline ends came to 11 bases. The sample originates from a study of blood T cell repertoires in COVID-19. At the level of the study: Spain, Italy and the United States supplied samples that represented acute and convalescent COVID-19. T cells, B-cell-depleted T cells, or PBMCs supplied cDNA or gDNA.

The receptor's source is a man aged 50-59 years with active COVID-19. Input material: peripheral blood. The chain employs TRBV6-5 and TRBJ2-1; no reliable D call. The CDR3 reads CASSSGQVSYNEQFF. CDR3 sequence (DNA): TGTGCCAGCAGTTCCGGCCAGGTATCCTACAATGAGCAGTTCTTC.